This TCR beta chain came from a study of blood T cell repertoires in COVID-19. Study-level background: Samples taken during acute and convalescent COVID-19 were collected in the United States, Italy and Spain. From T cells, B-cell-depleted T cells, or PBMCs came the material, which was cDNA or gDNA.

This CDR3 has 14 residues. J gave up 3 bases and V 5 bases, and 4 bases lay outside the gene matches. Germline lookup yields CDR1 MNHNY and CDR2 SVGAGI (reference sequence). In the original workflow: Reference gene primer amplification gave estimated nucleated cell counts. Clones were sequenced by immunoSEQ multiplex PCR, and TCRdb holds only the in-frame ones, with some missing. The D gene and trimming were derived from the DNA, and the V and J assignments and clone size from that table. The sample contains some 120,000 clones, 88% of which appear only once. The sequence was collected from a human donor in a cohort sampled during active COVID-19. Sequenced material: peripheral blood. The V gene is TRBV6-6, the J gene TRBJ1-5; 7 bases are shared with TRBD1. For the CDR3, the DNA is TGTGCCAGCAGTCCGGGACAGCTCAATCAGCCCCAGCATTTT. Its protein is CASSPGQLNQPQHF.